The T cell receptor beta chain described here comes from a study of CD8+ T cells in alopecia areata. RNA was extracted and reverse transcribed into cDNA as the sequencing template. Measured with immunoSEQ multiplex PCR; TCRdb has only the in-frame clones, and not every one. The sample consists of 200,000 to 250,000 clones, roughly 50% of them appearing once. Note on this clone: At one end, the junction sequence differs from germline, possibly due to a read error.

The CDR3 extends over 16 amino acids. Germline V gene data show CDR1 as MGHRA and CDR2 as YSYEKL. The sample consisted of CD8+ T cells sorted from blood. V is TRBV4-1 and J is TRBJ2-6; D not certain. The source is a human donor in good health. In DNA, the CDR3 is TGTGCCAGCAGCCAAGAGACAACCTCTGGGGCCAACGTCCTGACTTTC. This sequence encodes CASSQETTSGANVLTF.